This is a list of T cell receptor beta chains from one sample in a study of T cell responses to AZD1222 COVID-19 vaccine. This table comes from immunoSEQ multiplex PCR, and its TCRdb copy is limited to in-frame clones, with some not included. The sample lists roughly 200,000 clones, about 90% occurring once. The specimen was peripheral blood, collected on day 0 of AZD1222 vaccination. The receptors were gathered from an adult in good health. CDR3s include the opening cysteine and the closing phenylalanine or tryptophan. D genes are given only for firm matches. Only part of the rows carry a size: once, few, many, or a class if the clone is expanded.

j_call: TRBJ2-2; d_call: TRBD1; clone_size: NA; v_call: TRBV19; cdr3_nt: TGTGCCAGTAGGGGGACAGGGGGCCCCGGGGAGCTGTTTTTT; cdr3_aa: CASRGTGGPGELFF
j_call: TRBJ2-7; d_call: NA; clone_size: NA; v_call: TRBV11-1; cdr3_nt: TGTGCCAGCAGGGAACCGGGACGGAGCTCCGAGCAGTACTTC; cdr3_aa: CASREPGRSSEQYF
j_call: TRBJ2-7; d_call: NA; clone_size: NA; v_call: TRBV7-9; cdr3_nt: TGTGCCAGCAGCACATACGAGCAGTACTTC; cdr3_aa: CASSTYEQYF
j_call: TRBJ1-2; d_call: NA; clone_size: few; v_call: TRBV9; cdr3_nt: TGTGCCAGCAGCGTAGACCTTTCCATGGGAACTAAGGGCTACACCTTC; cdr3_aa: CASSVDLSMGTKGYTF
j_call: TRBJ2-7; d_call: TRBD1; clone_size: NA; v_call: TRBV29-1; cdr3_nt: TGCAGCGTTGAAACCGGGACAGGGTCCTACGAGCAGTACTTC; cdr3_aa: CSVETGTGSYEQYF
j_call: TRBJ2-3; d_call: TRBD2; clone_size: NA; v_call: TRBV11-2; cdr3_nt: TGTGCCAGCAGCTTAGTCGCGGGGGGACGCACAGATACGCAGTATTTT; cdr3_aa: CASSLVAGGRTDTQYF
j_call: TRBJ1-2; d_call: TRBD1; clone_size: NA; v_call: TRBV3-1/TRBV3-2; cdr3_nt: TGTGCCAGCAGCCCATCAGGGGGCAGAAGAGTTGGCTACACCTTC; cdr3_aa: CASSPSGGRRVGYTF
j_call: TRBJ2-3; d_call: TRBD2; clone_size: NA; v_call: TRBV6-4; cdr3_nt: TGTGCCAGCAGCCCTGGGGGGGCTAGCGGGGGCACCACAGATACGCAGTATTTT; cdr3_aa: CASSPGGASGGTTDTQYF
j_call: TRBJ1-2; d_call: NA; clone_size: few; v_call: TRBV5-4; cdr3_nt: TGTGCCAGCAGGCCAGGAGGGGGCTATGGCTACACCTTC; cdr3_aa: CASRPGGGYGYTF
j_call: TRBJ1-1; d_call: NA; clone_size: NA; v_call: TRBV21-1; cdr3_nt: TGTGCCAGCAGCAAAGTTGGGTCAGGGGGCACTGAAGCTTTCTTT; cdr3_aa: CASSKVGSGGTEAFF
j_call: TRBJ2-3; d_call: NA; clone_size: few; v_call: TRBV4-3; cdr3_nt: TGCGCCAGCAGCCAAGAACCCAGGGAAGGAGATACGCAGTATTTT; cdr3_aa: CASSQEPREGDTQYF
j_call: TRBJ1-5; d_call: NA; clone_size: NA; v_call: TRBV5-1; cdr3_nt: TGCGCCAGCAGCTTGGCTGTTGGCAATCAGCCCCAGCATTTT; cdr3_aa: CASSLAVGNQPQHF
j_call: TRBJ1-2; d_call: TRBD1; clone_size: NA; v_call: TRBV5-1; cdr3_nt: TGCGCCAGCAGCGGGACAGGGTCCTGGGTGGATGGCTACACCTTC; cdr3_aa: CASSGTGSWVDGYTF
j_call: TRBJ2-1; d_call: NA; clone_size: once; v_call: TRBV12-3/TRBV12-4; cdr3_nt: TGTGCCAGCAGTCCGGGGGCTGACGGTGAGCAGTTCTTC; cdr3_aa: CASSPGADGEQFF
j_call: TRBJ1-2; d_call: TRBD1; clone_size: NA; v_call: TRBV2; cdr3_nt: TGTGCCAGCAGTCCTAATCGACAGGGAAGAGGCTATGGCTACACCTTC; cdr3_aa: CASSPNRQGRGYGYTF
j_call: TRBJ2-1; d_call: TRBD2; clone_size: NA; v_call: TRBV7-8; cdr3_nt: TGTGCCATCCGAGGACTAGCAATCCATGAGCAGTTCTTC; cdr3_aa: CAIRGLAIHEQFF
j_call: TRBJ1-6; d_call: NA; clone_size: NA; v_call: TRBV6-5; cdr3_nt: TGTGCCAGCAGTAGGGGGGATAGTAATTCACCCCTCCACTTT; cdr3_aa: CASSRGDSNSPLHF
j_call: TRBJ2-7; d_call: NA; clone_size: NA; v_call: TRBV28; cdr3_nt: TGTGCCAGCAGTTTACTACACCAATACGAGCAGTACTTC; cdr3_aa: CASSLLHQYEQYF
j_call: TRBJ1-1; d_call: TRBD1; clone_size: NA; v_call: TRBV5-1; cdr3_nt: TGCGCCAGCAGCGGGGAGGACAGGGTCACTGAAGCTTTCTTT; cdr3_aa: CASSGEDRVTEAFF
j_call: TRBJ1-3; d_call: NA; clone_size: NA; v_call: TRBV6-5; cdr3_nt: TGTGCCAGCACCGAGGGGGGAGCTGGAAACACCATATATTTT; cdr3_aa: CASTEGGAGNTIYF
j_call: TRBJ1-1; d_call: NA; clone_size: NA; v_call: TRBV12-2; cdr3_nt: TGTGCAAGTCGCTCAGGGAGGGAAACTGAAGCTTTCTTT; cdr3_aa: CASRSGRETEAFF
j_call: TRBJ2-5; d_call: NA; clone_size: few; v_call: TRBV13; cdr3_nt: TGTGCCAGCAGCTTATGGGATGCCGGGACTTACCAGAATGTGCAAGAGACCCAGTACTTC; cdr3_aa: CASSLWDAGTYQNVQETQYF
j_call: TRBJ1-1; d_call: TRBD1; clone_size: NA; v_call: TRBV27; cdr3_nt: TGTGCCAGCAGTTCTCCTCCAGGGGGCGGGAGGAACACTGAAGCTTTCTTT; cdr3_aa: CASSSPPGGGRNTEAFF
j_call: TRBJ2-7; d_call: NA; clone_size: NA; v_call: TRBV10-2; cdr3_nt: TGCGCCAGCAGTGAGGGGCGACGAAACGAGCAGTACTTC; cdr3_aa: CASSEGRRNEQYF
j_call: TRBJ1-1; d_call: TRBD1; clone_size: NA; v_call: TRBV7-2; cdr3_nt: TGTGCCAGCAGCTTGGGGGCAGGGGGCACTGAAGCTTTCTTT; cdr3_aa: CASSLGAGGTEAFF
j_call: TRBJ2-7; d_call: TRBD1; clone_size: NA; v_call: TRBV5-1; cdr3_nt: TGCGCCAGCTCGGGACAGGGTATCTACGAGCAGTACTTC; cdr3_aa: CASSGQGIYEQYF
j_call: TRBJ2-6; d_call: TRBD1; clone_size: NA; v_call: TRBV4-3; cdr3_nt: TGCGCCAGCAGCCAAGCTTGGACGGGACAGGGTTCTGGGGCCAACGTCCTGACTTTC; cdr3_aa: CASSQAWTGQGSGANVLTF
j_call: TRBJ2-3; d_call: NA; clone_size: NA; v_call: TRBV13; cdr3_nt: TGTGCCAGCGGAAGACAGCTCACAGATACGCAGTATTTT; cdr3_aa: CASGRQLTDTQYF
j_call: TRBJ2-7; d_call: NA; clone_size: once; v_call: TRBV7-3; cdr3_nt: TGTGCGAGGGAGCGCTACGAGCAGTACTTC; cdr3_aa: CARERYEQYF
j_call: TRBJ2-7; d_call: TRBD1; clone_size: NA; v_call: TRBV3-1/TRBV3-2; cdr3_nt: TGTGCCAGCAGCCAGGCGACAGGGGGCGAGCAGTACTTC; cdr3_aa: CASSQATGGEQYF
j_call: TRBJ1-2; d_call: NA; clone_size: NA; v_call: TRBV5-1; cdr3_nt: TGCGCCAGCAGCTTGTTGGGGGCTTCGCGTGGCTACACCTTC; cdr3_aa: CASSLLGASRGYTF
j_call: TRBJ2-2; d_call: NA; clone_size: NA; v_call: TRBV6-5; cdr3_nt: TGTGCCAGCCGGAGGACTCCGCACGGGGAGCTGTTTTTT; cdr3_aa: CASRRTPHGELFF
j_call: TRBJ2-7; d_call: NA; clone_size: NA; v_call: TRBV11-1; cdr3_nt: TGTGCCAGCAGCTTAGACAGGGAGGACGAGCAGTACTTC; cdr3_aa: CASSLDREDEQYF
j_call: TRBJ1-1; d_call: NA; clone_size: NA; v_call: TRBV30; cdr3_nt: TGTGCCTGGAGTGCCAACTCCGCCGGGACAAAAACTTTCTTT; cdr3_aa: CAWSANSAGTKTFF
j_call: TRBJ1-5; d_call: TRBD1; clone_size: NA; v_call: TRBV15; cdr3_nt: TGTGCCACCAGCAGGATCACAGGGGACAATCAGCCCCAGCATTTT; cdr3_aa: CATSRITGDNQPQHF
j_call: TRBJ1-5; d_call: NA; clone_size: NA; v_call: TRBV19; cdr3_nt: TGTGCCAGTAGTATACTGTTACGGATGGGACGGTTGCATTTT; cdr3_aa: CASSILLRMGRLHF
j_call: TRBJ1-1; d_call: NA; clone_size: NA; v_call: TRBV24-1; cdr3_nt: TGTGCCACCAGTGATTCCCGGTGGGGGACTGAAGCTTTCTTT; cdr3_aa: CATSDSRWGTEAFF
j_call: TRBJ1-6; d_call: TRBD1; clone_size: once; v_call: TRBV28; cdr3_nt: TGTGCCAGCAGTACAGACAGGGAGAATTCACCCCTCCACTTT; cdr3_aa: CASSTDRENSPLHF
j_call: TRBJ2-5; d_call: NA; clone_size: NA; v_call: TRBV5-4; cdr3_nt: TGTGCCAGCAGCCCCCAGCCCCCTACTAGGGGACAAGAGACCCAGTACTTC; cdr3_aa: CASSPQPPTRGQETQYF
j_call: TRBJ2-3; d_call: NA; clone_size: NA; v_call: TRBV10-1; cdr3_nt: TGCGCCAGCAGTGAGTCAAGAGAGGACACAGATACGCAGTATTTT; cdr3_aa: CASSESREDTDTQYF
j_call: TRBJ1-2; d_call: NA; clone_size: NA; v_call: TRBV4-3; cdr3_nt: TGCGCCAGCAGCCTTGAGGCAGGGCCCTATGGCTACACCTTC; cdr3_aa: CASSLEAGPYGYTF